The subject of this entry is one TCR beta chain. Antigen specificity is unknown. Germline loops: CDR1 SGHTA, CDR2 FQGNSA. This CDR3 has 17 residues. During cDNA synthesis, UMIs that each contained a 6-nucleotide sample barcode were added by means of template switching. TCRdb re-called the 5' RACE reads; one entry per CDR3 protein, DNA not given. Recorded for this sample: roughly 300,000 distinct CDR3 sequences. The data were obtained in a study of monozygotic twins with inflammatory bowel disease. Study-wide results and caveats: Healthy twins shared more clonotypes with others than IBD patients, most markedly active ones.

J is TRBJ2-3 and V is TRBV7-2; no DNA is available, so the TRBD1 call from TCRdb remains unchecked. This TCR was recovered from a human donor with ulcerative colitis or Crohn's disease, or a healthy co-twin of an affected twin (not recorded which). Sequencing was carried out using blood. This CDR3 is CASSSQTGGASTDTQYF.